This paragraph reports one T cell receptor beta chain. Its antigen is unidentified. This specimen comes from a study of blood T cells in healthy people across ages. Study-wide context: Template switching captured about one barcoded beta molecule per two T cells. Study-level points and caveats: Because donor CMV status was unknown, expanded clonotype changes were possibly confounded. Among T cells, TCR beta diversity per million cells dropped roughly linearly as age rose.

In each sample, at least 6 million PBMCs were isolated. Primed by a sample-barcoded 5' primer and a J-beta primer mix, a second PCR proceeded for 7 to 11 cycles. TCRdb called the 5' RACE reads again in MiXCR, with one record for every CDR3 protein. The profile shows more than 800,000 distinct CDR3 sequences, 40% to 45% of them singletons. CDR1 and CDR2 from the germline V gene are DFQATT and SNEGSKA (reference sequence). The CDR3 extends over 17 amino acids. The junction had 19 bases not matched to a gene; V was cut back by 4 bases and J by 6 bases. The sample consisted of blood. The sequence was collected from a woman aged 55-69 years in good health. This sequence joins TRBV20-1 and TRBJ2-7, with TRBD1 identical over 9 bases. The CDR3 sequence: CSAKGPVGTGISPEQYF. The CDR3 nucleotides read TGCAGTGCTAAGGGACCGGTTGGGACAGGGATTAGCCCCGAGCAGTACTTC.